Listed here are 18 T cell receptor beta chains from one sample, sequenced in a study of CD8 T cells in ankylosing spondylitis. Their specific antigens are unknown. TCRdb ran MiXCR on the 5' RACE reads and lists one entry per CDR3 protein. The sample consists of more than 600,000 distinct CDR3 sequences, around a fifth of them appearing once. Regarding the study as a whole: Seemingly characteristic of ankylosing spondylitis blood was a TCR beta motif consisting of several highly homologous variants.

What was sequenced was blood, either unsorted or a sorted T cell fraction (not recorded which). The receptors stem from a male donor with ankylosing spondylitis.

This sequence joins TRBV20-1 and TRBJ1-2; D gene ambiguous. V lost 6 bases, J lost 0 bases, and 8 bases lay in between. The CDR3 sequence is 12 residues long. The germline gives CDR1 DFQATT, CDR2 SNEGSKA (reference sequence). The CDR3 loop reads CSASRPNYGYTF. Written as DNA, the CDR3 is TGCAGTGCCAGTAGACCTAACTATGGCTACACCTTC.

The chain carries TRBV24-1 and TRBJ2-5, with 9 bases lining up with TRBD2. This CDR3 spans 16 amino acids. The V gene's germline CDR1 is KGHDR and CDR2 SFDVKD. V lost 9 bases and J lost 3; bases outside the gene matches: 13. The CDR3 is CATGLPTSGFKETQYF. The CDR3 bases are TGTGCCACCGGCCTCCCGACTAGCGGATTTAAAGAGACCCAGTACTTC.

The table lists this clonotype with a few counts. V and J are TRBV7-2 and TRBJ2-3; no clear D. CDR1 is SGHTA and CDR2 is FQGNSA in the germline V gene. Trimming cost V 0 bases and J 2 bases, with 9 bases left between them. This CDR3 is 15 amino acids long. CDR3: CASSLALGFTDTQYF. CDR3 nucleotide sequence: TGTGCCAGCAGCTTAGCGCTGGGCTTCACAGATACGCAGTATTTT. The complete variable domain, with remaining parts taken from reference TRBV7-2 and TRBJ2-3, reads GAGVSQSPSNKVTEKGKDVELRCDPISGHTALYWYRQSLGQGLEFLIYFQGNSAPDKSGLPSDRFSAERTGGSVSTLTIQRTQQEDSAVYLCASSLALGFTDTQYFGPGTRLTVL.

V gene TRBV4-3 combines with J gene TRBJ2-1; 9 nucleotides line up with TRBD2. The CDR3 has 17 amino acids. Trimming at V came to 0 bases and at J to 3 bases, leaving 6 bases not matched to a gene. CDR1 and CDR2 from the germline V gene are LGHNA and YSLEER. Written as DNA, the CDR3 is TGCGCCAGCAGCCAAGATGGGCTAGCGGGAATCTACAATGAGCAGTTCTTC. Protein product: CASSQDGLAGIYNEQFF.

This clonotype appeared a few times. CDR3 amino acids: CASGDGQGYYNEQFF. The CDR3 DNA is TGCGCCAGCGGGGATGGACAGGGATACTACAATGAGCAGTTCTTC. This chain uses TRBV5-1 with TRBJ2-1; 8 nucleotides agree with TRBD1. CDR1 and CDR2 from the germline V gene are SGHRS and YFSETQ. This CDR3 is 15 amino acids long. The V gene end was trimmed by 7 bases and the J gene end by 3 bases; junction bases not matched to a gene: 9.

This clonotype was observed a handful of times. This chain connects TRBV20-1 to TRBJ2-3, with 12 bases identical to TRBD2. The CDR3 runs 16 residues. With 0 bases clipped from V and 7 bases from J, the junction kept 8 bases outside the gene matches. Germline CDR1 and CDR2: DFQATT and SNEGSKA (reference sequence). This chain's CDR3 is CSARDLETSGRYTQYF. The DNA for the CDR3 is TGCAGTGCTAGAGATCTGGAGACTAGCGGGAGATATACGCAGTATTTT.

This clonotype was recorded a few times. The CDR3 region is CASSQAVEGNQPQHF. The CDR3 region has the DNA TGTGCCAGCAGCCAAGCAGTAGAAGGGAATCAGCCCCAGCATTTT. This chain links TRBV4-2 with TRBJ1-5; no reliable D call. Trimming stripped 1 base from V and 4 bases from J, with 11 bases between. The CDR3 loop spans 15 amino acids. Germline CDR1 LGHNA, CDR2 YNFKEQ.

The chain uses TRBV11-1 and TRBJ1-1, with a weak D call TRBD1 (6 bases). The CDR3 consists of 18 residues. Germline V gives CDR1 SGHAT, CDR2 FQDESV (reference sequence). V was trimmed by 0 bases and J by 0 bases, leaving 17 bases between them. Here the CDR3 reads CASSLAGRGLSLNTEAFF. The CDR3 nucleotides read TGTGCCAGCAGCTTAGCGGGCAGGGGTTTGTCCTTGAACACTGAAGCTTTCTTT.

The chain is built from TRBV25-1 and TRBJ1-2; 9 positions match TRBD1. The CDR3 covers 15 residues. The germline CDR1 and CDR2 sequences are MGHDK and SYGVNS. With 5 bases clipped from V and 6 bases from J, the junction kept 10 bases outside the gene matches. The CDR3 sequence: CASSKPGQGNNGYTF. The CDR3 DNA reads TGTGCCAGCAGTAAACCGGGACAGGGTAATAATGGCTACACCTTC.

The J gene is TRBJ2-3, the V gene TRBV20-1; no definite D call. The CDR3 covers 13 residues. Germline CDR1 DFQATT, CDR2 SNEGSKA (reference sequence). Deletions cut 3 bases from V and 1 base from J, with 8 bases between. The CDR3 is CSAREFGTDTQYF. The CDR3 DNA reads as TGCAGTGCTAGGGAGTTTGGCACAGATACGCAGTATTTT.

This clonotype was seen a handful of times. The V and J genes are TRBV6-1 and TRBJ1-2; D might be TRBD1 (6 bases). Trimming cost V 1 base and J 1 base, with 10 bases left between them. The germline gives CDR1 MNHNS, CDR2 SASEGT. This CDR3 is built from 15 residues. The CDR3 DNA follows: TGTGCCAGCAGTGAAGATCCAGGGGTTAACTATGGCTACACCTTC. This encodes CASSEDPGVNYGYTF.

There are many counts of this clonotype. The rearrangement links TRBV12-3 or TRBV12-4 to TRBJ2-7; 12 bases fit TRBD1. CDR3 length: 15 residues. Trimming at V came to 3 bases and at J to 5 bases, leaving 5 bases not matched to a gene. The CDR3 region is CASSFRGTGGHEQYF. For the CDR3, the DNA is TGTGCCAGCAGTTTTAGAGGGACAGGGGGCCACGAGCAGTACTTC.

The chain joins TRBV29-1 to TRBJ2-3, with a possible D match to TRBD1 (6 bases). In germline, CDR1 is SQVTM, CDR2 ANQGSEA. CDR3 size: 15 residues. The germline V and J ends were trimmed by 0 bases and 0 bases, with 10 bases remaining between them. The DNA of the CDR3 is TGCAGCGTTGAAGAAGGGGGTGTTAGCACAGATACGCAGTATTTT. This translates into CSVEEGGVSTDTQYF.

This chain connects TRBV5-1 to TRBJ2-7, with 7 positions matching TRBD1. Germline CDR1 and CDR2: SGHRS and YFSETQ. The CDR3 totals 16 residues. J was trimmed by 2 bases and V by 3 bases; bases with no gene match: 11. As DNA, the CDR3 is TGCGCCAGCAGCTCTGACCTCGACAGGGCCACCTACGAGCAGTACTTC. It is translated as CASSSDLDRATYEQYF. Supplemented by reference TRBV5-1 and TRBJ2-7, the full variable domain reads KAGVTQTPRYLIKTRGQQVTLSCSPISGHRSVSWYQQTPGQGLQFLFEYFSETQRNKGNFPGRFSGRQFSNSRSEMNVSTLELGDSALYLCASSSDLDRATYEQYFGPGTRLTVT.

This clonotype came up a few times. The V and J genes are TRBV4-2 and TRBJ1-1, with D possibly TRBD1 on 5 matching bases. This CDR3 has 15 residues. Germline CDR1 and CDR2: LGHNA and YNFKEQ. V was clipped by 4 bases and J by 1 base, with 13 bases between them. The CDR3 DNA reads as TGTGCCAGCAGCCCTGCGCCCGGGACGAACACTGAAGCTTTCTTT. Its protein product is CASSPAPGTNTEAFF.

This clonotype was detected a few times. The chain has TRBV5-5 and TRBJ1-5; TRBD1 aligns across 7 bases. V gave up 4 bases and J gave up 4 bases; unmatched junction bases: 8. The CDR3 is 15 amino acids. Germline V gene sequence: CDR1 SGHKS, CDR2 YYEKEE (reference sequence). CDR3 region: CASSPGTVDNQPQHF. For the CDR3, the DNA is TGTGCCAGCAGCCCTGGGACAGTGGATAATCAGCCCCAGCATTTT.

The V and J genes are TRBV6-2 or TRBV6-3 and TRBJ1-5; 8 nucleotides line up with TRBD1. The CDR3 extends over 17 amino acids. Germline CDR1 MNHEY, CDR2 SVGEGT. Trimming removed 2 bases from V and 5 bases from J; junction bases left unmatched: 11. CDR3 loop: CASSYTPWTGPDQPQHF. The DNA of the CDR3 is TGTGCCAGCAGTTACACCCCTTGGACAGGGCCCGATCAGCCCCAGCATTTT.

V and J are TRBV18 and TRBJ1-6, with TRBD1 matching 7 bases. The germline V gene encodes CDR1 KGHSH and CDR2 LQKENI. The length of the CDR3 is 15 residues. With 3 bases clipped from V and 14 bases from J, the junction kept 13 bases outside the gene matches. CDR3 sequence reads: CASSPQDRSAEALHF. CDR3 in DNA: TGTGCCAGCTCACCGCAGGACAGGTCCGCAGAAGCCCTCCACTTT.